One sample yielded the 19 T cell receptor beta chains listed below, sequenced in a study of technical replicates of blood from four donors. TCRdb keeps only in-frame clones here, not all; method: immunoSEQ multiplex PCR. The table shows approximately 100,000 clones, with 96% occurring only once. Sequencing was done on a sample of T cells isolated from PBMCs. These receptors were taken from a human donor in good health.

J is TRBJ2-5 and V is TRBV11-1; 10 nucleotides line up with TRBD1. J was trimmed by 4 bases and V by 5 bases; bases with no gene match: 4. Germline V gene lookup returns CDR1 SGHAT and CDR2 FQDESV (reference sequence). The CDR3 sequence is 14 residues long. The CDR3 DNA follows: TGTGCCAGCAGCACGAGGGACAGGGGAGAGACCCAGTACTTC. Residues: CASSTRDRGETQYF.

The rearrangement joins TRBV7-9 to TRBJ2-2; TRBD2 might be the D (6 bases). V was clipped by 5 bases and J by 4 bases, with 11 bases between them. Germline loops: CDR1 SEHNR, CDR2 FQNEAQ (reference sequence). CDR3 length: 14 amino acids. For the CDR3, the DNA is TGTGCCAGCAGCAGCCGGGACTCCACCGGGGAGCTGTTTTTT. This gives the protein CASSSRDSTGELFF.

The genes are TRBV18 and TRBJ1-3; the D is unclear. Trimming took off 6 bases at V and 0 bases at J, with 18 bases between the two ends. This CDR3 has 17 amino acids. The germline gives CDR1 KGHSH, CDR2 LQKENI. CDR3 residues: CASSIAADLFSGNTIYF. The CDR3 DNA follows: TGTGCCAGCTCTATAGCGGCAGATTTATTCTCTGGAAACACCATATATTTT.

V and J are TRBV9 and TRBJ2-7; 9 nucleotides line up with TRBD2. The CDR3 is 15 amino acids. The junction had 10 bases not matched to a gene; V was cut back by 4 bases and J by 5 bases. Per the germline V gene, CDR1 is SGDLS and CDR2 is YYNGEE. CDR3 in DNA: TGTGCCAGCAGCCCCACGGCGGGGGGGCCCCACGAGCAGTACTTC. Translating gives CASSPTAGGPHEQYF.

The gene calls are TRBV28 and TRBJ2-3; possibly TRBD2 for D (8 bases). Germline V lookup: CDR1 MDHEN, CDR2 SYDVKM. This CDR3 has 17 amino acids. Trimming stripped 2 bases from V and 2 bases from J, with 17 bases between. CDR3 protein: CASSLREGEGATDTQYF. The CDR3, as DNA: TGTGCCAGCAGTTTACGGGAGGGCGAGGGGGCCACAGATACGCAGTATTTT.

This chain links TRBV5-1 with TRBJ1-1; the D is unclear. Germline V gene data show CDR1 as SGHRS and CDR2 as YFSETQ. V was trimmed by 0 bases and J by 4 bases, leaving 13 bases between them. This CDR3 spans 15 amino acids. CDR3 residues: CASSLAVTGVTEAFF. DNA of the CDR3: TGCGCCAGCAGCTTGGCAGTCACGGGAGTCACTGAAGCTTTCTTT.

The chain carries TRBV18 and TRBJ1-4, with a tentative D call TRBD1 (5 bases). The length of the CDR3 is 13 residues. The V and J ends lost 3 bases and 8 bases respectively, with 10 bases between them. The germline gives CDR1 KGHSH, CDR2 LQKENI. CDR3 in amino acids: CASSPLDSEKLFF. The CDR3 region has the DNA TGTGCCAGCTCACCGTTAGACAGCGAAAAACTGTTTTTT.

CDR3 loop: CASSITSYGNTIYF. CDR3 bases: TGTGCCAGTAGTATAACGAGTTATGGAAACACCATATATTTT. V gene TRBV19 combines with J gene TRBJ1-3; D is undetermined. Germline CDR1 is LNHDA and CDR2 is SQIVND (reference sequence). V was pared by 2 bases and J by 3 bases, with 8 bases between. CDR3 size: 14 residues. The whole variable domain, filled in from reference TRBV19 and TRBJ1-3, reads DGGITQSPKYLFRKEGQNVTLSCEQNLNHDAMYWYRQDPGQGLRLIYYSQIVNDFQKGDIAEGYSVSREKKESFPLTVTSAQKNPTAFYLCASSITSYGNTIYFGEGSWLTVV.

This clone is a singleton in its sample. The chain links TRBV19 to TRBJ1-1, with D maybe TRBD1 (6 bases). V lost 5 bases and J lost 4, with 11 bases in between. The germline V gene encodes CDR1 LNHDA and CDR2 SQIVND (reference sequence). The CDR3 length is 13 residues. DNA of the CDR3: TGTGCCAGTAGTGGCCTCAGGGGCACTGAAGCTTTCTTT. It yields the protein CASSGLRGTEAFF. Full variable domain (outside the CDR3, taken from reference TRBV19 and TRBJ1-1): DGGITQSPKYLFRKEGQNVTLSCEQNLNHDAMYWYRQDPGQGLRLIYYSQIVNDFQKGDIAEGYSVSREKKESFPLTVTSAQKNPTAFYLCASSGLRGTEAFFGQGTRLTVV.

CDR3 in amino acids: CASSGGHQPQHF. CDR3 coding DNA: TGTGCCAGCAGTGGGGGGCATCAGCCCCAGCATTTT. V usage is TRBV2 and J usage is TRBJ1-5, with D possibly being TRBD1 (6 bases). The ends were cut back, 4 bases at V and 5 bases at J, with 6 bases in the middle. CDR1 SNHLY and CDR2 FYNNEI come from the germline V gene. The CDR3 covers 12 residues.

DNA for the CDR3: TGCGCCAGCAGCCCTACCGTAGAACAGGGGGGCTCCTACGAGCAGTACTTC. Translated: CASSPTVEQGGSYEQYF. The chain joins TRBV4-1 to TRBJ2-7; 8 nucleotides line up with TRBD1. V was clipped by 4 bases and J by 0 bases; unmatched bases: 11. Looked up from germline, CDR1 is MGHRA and CDR2 is YSYEKL. There are 17 residues in the CDR3.

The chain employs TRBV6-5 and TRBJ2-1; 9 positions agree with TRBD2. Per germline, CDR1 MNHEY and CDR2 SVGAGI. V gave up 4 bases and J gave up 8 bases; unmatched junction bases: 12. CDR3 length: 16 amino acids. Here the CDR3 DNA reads TGTGCCAGCAGTTTATCCCGGGCGGGGGGGCCGTATGAGCAGTTCTTC. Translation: CASSLSRAGGPYEQFF.

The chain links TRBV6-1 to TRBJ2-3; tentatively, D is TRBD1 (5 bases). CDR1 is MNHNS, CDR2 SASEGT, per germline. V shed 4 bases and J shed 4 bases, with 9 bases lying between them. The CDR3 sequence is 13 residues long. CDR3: CASSGGSPDTQYF. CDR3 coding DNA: TGTGCCAGCAGTGGGGGCAGCCCAGATACGCAGTATTTT.

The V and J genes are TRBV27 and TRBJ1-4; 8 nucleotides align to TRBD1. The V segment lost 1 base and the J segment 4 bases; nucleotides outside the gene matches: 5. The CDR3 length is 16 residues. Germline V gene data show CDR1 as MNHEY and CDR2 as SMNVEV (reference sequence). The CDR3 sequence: CASSLFRGLGNEKLFF. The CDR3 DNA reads TGTGCCAGCAGTTTATTCAGGGGGCTCGGTAATGAAAAACTGTTTTTT.

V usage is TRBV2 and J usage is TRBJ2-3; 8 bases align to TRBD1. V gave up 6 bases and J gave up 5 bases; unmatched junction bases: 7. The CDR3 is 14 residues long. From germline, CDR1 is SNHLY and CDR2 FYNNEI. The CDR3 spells CASSVDRGGDTQYF. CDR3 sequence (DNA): TGTGCCAGCAGCGTAGACAGGGGTGGAGATACGCAGTATTTT.

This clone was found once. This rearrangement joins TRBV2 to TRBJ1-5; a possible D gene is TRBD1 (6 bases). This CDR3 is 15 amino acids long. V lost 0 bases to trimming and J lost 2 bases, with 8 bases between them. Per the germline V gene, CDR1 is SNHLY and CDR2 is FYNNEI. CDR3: CASSEANRGNQPQHF. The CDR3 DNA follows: TGTGCCAGCAGTGAAGCGAACAGGGGCAATCAGCCCCAGCATTTT.

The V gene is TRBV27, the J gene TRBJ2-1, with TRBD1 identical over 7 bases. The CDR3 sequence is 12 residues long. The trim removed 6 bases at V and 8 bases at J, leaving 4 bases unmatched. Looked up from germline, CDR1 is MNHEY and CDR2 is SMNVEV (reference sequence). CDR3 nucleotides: TGTGCCAGCAGAGGGGGCTGGGATGAGCAGTTCTTC. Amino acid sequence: CASRGGWDEQFF.

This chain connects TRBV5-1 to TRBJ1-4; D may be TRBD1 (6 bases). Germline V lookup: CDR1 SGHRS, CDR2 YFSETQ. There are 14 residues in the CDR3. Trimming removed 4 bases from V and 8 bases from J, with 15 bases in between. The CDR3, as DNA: TGCGCCAGCAGCCCAGGGTTCCAGGGGGAAAAACTGTTTTTT. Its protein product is CASSPGFQGEKLFF.

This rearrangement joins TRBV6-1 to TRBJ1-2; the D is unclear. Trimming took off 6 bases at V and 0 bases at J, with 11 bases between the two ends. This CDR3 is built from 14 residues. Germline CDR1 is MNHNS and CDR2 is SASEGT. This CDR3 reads CASSEGPTNYGYTF. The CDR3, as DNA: TGTGCCAGCAGCGAGGGCCCCACTAACTATGGCTACACCTTC.